This TCR beta chain was recovered during a study of CD8+CD57+ T cells in acquired aplastic anemia. The germline V gene has CDR1 ENHRY and CDR2 SYGVKD. The V end was cut by 0 bases, the J end by 1 base, with 9 bases between. CDR3 length equals 15 residues. Using genomic DNA as the template, TCR beta VDJ and CDR3 profiling was carried out. One entry per CDR3 protein results from TCRdb running MiXCR on the reads. This sample yields 200,000 or so distinct CDR3 sequences, of which roughly 64% are seen a single time; more than 45% belongs to the top ten. The chain links TRBV10-3 to TRBJ2-5; D is uncertain. The TCR was taken from a human donor with severe aplastic anemia or a healthy control (not recorded which). The sequenced sample consisted of sorted CD4+, CD8+, or CD8+CD57+ T cells (not recorded which) from PBMCs. The CDR3 DNA sequence: TGTGCCATCAGTGAGTCTGGGCTACTCCAAGAGACCCAGTACTTC. This encodes CAISESGLLQETQYF.